Following are 24 T cell receptor beta chains from one sample sequenced in a study of blood T cell repertoires in COVID-19. The data were produced by immunoSEQ multiplex PCR, yet TCRdb's version contains in-frame clones alone and is incomplete. The sample contains roughly 170,000 clones, 80% to 90% of which appear only once. Sequenced sample: peripheral blood. The receptors stem from a man aged 65-85 years with active or convalescent COVID-19.

This clone occurred many times. V gene TRBV28 combines with J gene TRBJ2-3; TRBD2 aligns across 9 bases. From germline, CDR1 is MDHEN and CDR2 SYDVKM. This CDR3 is built from 16 residues. The trim removed 2 bases at V and 5 bases at J, leaving 8 bases unmatched. CDR3 region: CASSLLSGRLVDTQYF. The CDR3 DNA reads as TGTGCCAGCAGTTTACTGAGCGGGAGGCTGGTAGATACGCAGTATTTT.

The J gene is TRBJ1-2, the V gene TRBV2, with D tentatively TRBD1 (5 bases). Trimming removed 3 bases at V and 8 bases at J, with 13 bases between. CDR1 and CDR2 from the germline V gene are SNHLY and FYNNEI. The length of the CDR3 is 13 residues. The CDR3 sequence: CASSDVRVGGYTF. The CDR3 nucleotides read TGTGCCAGCAGTGATGTCAGGGTAGGCGGCTACACCTTC.

This clone was detected a few times. The chain combines TRBV19 with TRBJ1-1; D is uncertain. CDR1 LNHDA and CDR2 SQIVND come from the germline V gene (reference sequence). This CDR3 comprises 13 residues. V was cut by 4 bases and J by 1 base, with 7 bases left in between. CDR3 loop: CASSTQENTEAFF. The CDR3 DNA reads as TGTGCCAGTAGTACTCAGGAGAACACTGAAGCTTTCTTT.

The genes are TRBV10-3 and TRBJ1-3; 7 bases line up with TRBD1. After removal of 0 bases from V and 3 bases from J, the junction contained 8 bases not matched to a gene. Germline loops: CDR1 ENHRY, CDR2 SYGVKD. The CDR3 has 17 amino acids. The CDR3: CAISESRRGPYGNTIYF. CDR3 sequence (DNA): TGTGCCATCAGTGAGTCGAGGAGGGGGCCTTATGGAAACACCATATATTTT.

The chain couples TRBV5-4 to TRBJ1-1, with D tentatively TRBD1 (6 bases). Germline V lookup: CDR1 SGHNT, CDR2 YYREEE (reference sequence). This CDR3 is built from 17 residues. Trimming cost V 1 base and J 0 bases, with 16 bases left between them. CDR3 in amino acids: CASSLFGQIPMNTEAFF. As DNA, the CDR3 is TGTGCCAGCAGCTTGTTCGGACAGATCCCTATGAACACTGAAGCTTTCTTT.

This clone was detected only once. This chain links TRBV7-2 with TRBJ1-3; D is undetermined. CDR1 SGHTA and CDR2 FQGNSA come from the germline V gene. This CDR3 is 17 amino acids long. V was shortened by 1 base and J by 0 bases, with 13 bases between the two germline ends. The CDR3 protein is CASSLGGAAPSGNTIYF. DNA of the CDR3: TGTGCCAGCAGCTTAGGAGGCGCAGCGCCCTCTGGAAACACCATATATTTT. Supplemented by reference TRBV7-2 and TRBJ1-3, the full variable domain reads GAGVSQSPSNKVTEKGKDVELRCDPISGHTALYWYRQSLGQGLEFLIYFQGNSAPDKSGLPSDRFSAERTGGSVSTLTIQRTQQEDSAVYLCASSLGGAAPSGNTIYFGEGSWLTVV.

The J gene is TRBJ1-5, the V gene TRBV7-9, with D uncertain. The CDR3 has 13 residues. In germline, CDR1 is SEHNR, CDR2 FQNEAQ (reference sequence). The V gene lost 11 bases and the J gene lost 0 bases, with 11 bases spanning the gap. The CDR3 loop reads CALGEDSNQPQHF. The CDR3 bases are TGTGCCCTCGGAGAGGATAGCAATCAGCCCCAGCATTTT.

This rearrangement joins TRBV5-1 to TRBJ2-1; 9 bases are shared with TRBD2. The trim removed 5 bases at V and 0 bases at J, leaving 15 bases unmatched. The CDR3 has 19 residues. Germline lookup yields CDR1 SGHRS and CDR2 YFSETQ. The CDR3 sequence: CASSLREGRYRSSYNEQFF. The CDR3 DNA reads TGCGCCAGCAGTTTGCGGGAGGGCCGTTATCGGAGCTCCTACAATGAGCAGTTCTTC.

The chain couples TRBV24-1 to TRBJ1-1; D perhaps matches TRBD1 (5 bases). There are 13 residues in the CDR3. Trimming stripped 6 bases from V and 6 bases from J, with 13 bases between. Germline V gives CDR1 KGHDR, CDR2 SFDVKD. The CDR3 region has the DNA TGTGCCACCAGTCAGGGCGGGGGAGCTGAAGCTTTCTTT. Amino acid sequence: CATSQGGGAEAFF.

The table lists this clone with a count of one. The V call is TRBV5-1, the J call TRBJ1-6; D remains unclear. V was pared by 0 bases and J by 6 bases, with 7 bases between. This CDR3 has 14 residues. Germline CDR1 SGHRS, CDR2 YFSETQ. As DNA, the CDR3 is TGCGCCAGCAGCTTGGCCGGTCCTAATTCACCCCTCCACTTT. Its translation: CASSLAGPNSPLHF. Full variable domain (outside the CDR3, taken from reference TRBV5-1 and TRBJ1-6): KAGVTQTPRYLIKTRGQQVTLSCSPISGHRSVSWYQQTPGQGLQFLFEYFSETQRNKGNFPGRFSGRQFSNSRSEMNVSTLELGDSALYLCASSLAGPNSPLHFGNGTRLTVT.

CDR3 bases: TGTGCCAGCAGTTTATTTTGGAGTCAGCCCCAGCATTTT. Protein: CASSLFWSQPQHF. The J gene is TRBJ1-5, the V gene TRBV27; D not resolved. Trimming cost V 1 base and J 6 bases, with 7 bases left between them. Germline V gene sequence: CDR1 MNHEY, CDR2 SMNVEV (reference sequence). CDR3 length: 13 amino acids.

The V call is TRBV5-1, the J call TRBJ1-1, with TRBD1 matching over 7 bases. V gave up 4 bases and J gave up 2 bases; unmatched junction bases: 5. From germline, CDR1 is SGHRS and CDR2 YFSETQ. CDR3 length equals 14 residues. The CDR3 sequence: CASSHGTVNTEAFF. CDR3 DNA: TGCGCCAGCAGCCACGGGACAGTTAACACTGAAGCTTTCTTT.

This clone has only one observation. This chain links TRBV7-2 with TRBJ2-1; TRBD2 is a possible D gene (6 bases). The CDR3 runs to 14 residues. The germline V gene encodes CDR1 SGHTA and CDR2 FQGNSA. V shed 9 bases and J shed 6 bases, with 18 bases lying between them. Here the CDR3 reads CASSGASVFNEQFF. In DNA form, the CDR3 reads TGTGCCAGTTCCGGGGCTAGCGTTTTCAATGAGCAGTTCTTC.

The chain combines TRBV5-1 with TRBJ2-5; D possibly corresponds to TRBD2 (5 bases). Germline CDR1 SGHRS, CDR2 YFSETQ. This CDR3 region has 13 residues. Trimming took off 7 bases at V and 4 bases at J, with 14 bases between the two ends. Here the CDR3 DNA reads TGCGCCAGCGCCATGATCGCGGGAGAGACCCAGTACTTC. Translating it yields CASAMIAGETQYF.

V is TRBV18 and J is TRBJ2-5; 9 bases are a match to TRBD2. After removal of 3 bases from V and 4 bases from J, the junction contained 3 bases not matched to a gene. The germline CDR1 and CDR2 sequences are KGHSH and LQKENI. The CDR3 has 14 amino acids. In nucleotides, the CDR3 is TGTGCCAGCTCACCCGGACTAGCGACAGAGACCCAGTACTTC. Its protein is CASSPGLATETQYF. The full variable domain, in which reference TRBV18 and TRBJ2-5 provide the parts outside the CDR3, is NAGVMQNPRHLVRRRGQEARLRCSPMKGHSHVYWYRQLPEEGLKFMVYLQKENIIDESGMPKERFSAEFPKEGPSILRIQQVVRGDSAAYFCASSPGLATETQYFGPGTRLLVL.

This sequence joins TRBV6-4 and TRBJ1-2; D might be TRBD1 (5 bases). Trimming cost V 5 bases and J 0 bases, with 7 bases left between them. The CDR3 spans 13 residues. The germline V gene has CDR1 MRHNA and CDR2 SNTAGT. The chain's CDR3 is CASSRGANYGYTF. DNA of the CDR3: TGTGCCAGCAGTCGGGGGGCTAACTATGGCTACACCTTC.

The chain joins TRBV12-3 or TRBV12-4 to TRBJ2-1; D may be TRBD2 (6 bases). Trimming pared 5 bases from V and 10 bases from J, leaving 12 bases between. This CDR3 comprises 12 residues. Here the CDR3 DNA reads TGTGCCAGCAGTCCTGGGGGGAGCGAGCAGTTCTTC. It codes for CASSPGGSEQFF.

This rearrangement joins TRBV18 to TRBJ1-4; D remains ambiguous. There are 17 residues in the CDR3. Trimming stripped 3 bases from V and 0 bases from J, with 14 bases between. CDR1 and CDR2 from the germline V gene are KGHSH and LQKENI. The CDR3 bases are TGTGCCAGCTCACCGATAAACCTCGGAGCAACTAATGAAAAACTGTTTTTT. Translating it yields CASSPINLGATNEKLFF.

This chain connects TRBV18 to TRBJ1-2, with D tentatively TRBD1 (6 bases). V was shortened by 1 base and J by 4 bases, with 16 bases between the two germline ends. This CDR3 is built from 16 residues. Per the germline V gene, CDR1 is KGHSH and CDR2 is LQKENI. This CDR3 reads CASSPRPGQGFYGYTF. In DNA form, the CDR3 reads TGTGCCAGCTCACCACGCCCAGGGCAGGGGTTCTATGGCTACACCTTC.

V is TRBV20-1 and J is TRBJ2-7; 7 nucleotides line up with TRBD1. V was clipped by 3 bases and J by 7 bases; unmatched bases: 9. From germline, CDR1 is DFQATT and CDR2 SNEGSKA (reference sequence). CDR3 length: 13 amino acids. CDR3 sequence: CSASTQGVREQYF. The CDR3 region has the DNA TGCAGTGCTAGTACTCAGGGGGTAAGGGAGCAGTACTTC.

This clone was counted once. V gene TRBV3-1 (or the pseudogene TRBV3-2) combines with J gene TRBJ1-1; possible D gene TRBD1, 5 bases. This CDR3 spans 13 amino acids. Germline values: CDR1 LGHDT, CDR2 YNNKEL (reference sequence). With 7 bases removed from V and 4 bases from J, the gap between germline ends came to 13 bases. CDR3 in amino acids: CASTQEGITEAFF. The DNA of the CDR3 is TGTGCCAGCACCCAGGAGGGGATCACTGAAGCTTTCTTT.

The V and J genes are TRBV7-2 and TRBJ1-2; D unclear. Germline assignment: CDR1 SGHTA and CDR2 FQGNSA. The CDR3 runs to 14 residues. V was pared by 6 bases and J by 4 bases, with 15 bases between. CDR3 in amino acids: CASSPYTAVYGYTF. CDR3 DNA: TGTGCCAGCAGTCCTTATACGGCGGTCTATGGCTACACCTTC.

The chain has TRBV20-1 and TRBJ2-7; 9 nucleotides align to TRBD2. Germline V lookup: CDR1 DFQATT, CDR2 SNEGSKA (reference sequence). The CDR3 sequence is 14 residues long. V shed 3 bases and J 5 bases; nucleotides not matched to a gene: 8. The CDR3 DNA is TGCAGTGCTAGTAAGTCTAGCGGGGAGGACGAGCAGTACTTC. This gives the protein CSASKSSGEDEQYF.

V is TRBV27 and J is TRBJ1-5; D is unresolved. From germline, CDR1 is MNHEY and CDR2 SMNVEV (reference sequence). Trimming left V 2 bases short and J 0 bases short, with 11 bases between. The CDR3 totals 16 residues. CDR3 residues: CASSLVGGYSNQPQHF. The CDR3 region has the DNA TGTGCCAGCAGTTTAGTTGGCGGGTATAGCAATCAGCCCCAGCATTTT.